This T cell receptor beta chain is drawn from a study of blood T cell repertoires in COVID-19. The CDR3 totals 15 residues. Germline CDR1 ENHRY, CDR2 SYGVKD. V trimming: 2 bases; J trimming: 12 bases; junction bases outside the gene matches: 8. The repertoire was sequenced with immunoSEQ multiplex PCR; TCRdb's copy has only in-frame clones and lacks some. Of approximately 270,000 clones listed, 80% to 90% were seen once; the top ten hold 0.75% to 0.9%. The sequencing input was peripheral blood. This TCR was sampled from a young man with acute or convalescent COVID-19. This rearrangement joins TRBV10-3 to TRBJ2-3, with 13 bases identical to TRBD2. CDR3 region: CAISEGGLAGLSQYF. The CDR3 nucleotides read TGTGCCATCAGTGAGGGGGGACTAGCGGGACTTTCACAGTATTTT.